This entry lists 17 T cell receptor beta chains sequenced from one sample in a study of long-term antiretroviral therapy in people with HIV (dated by TCRdb to the early 2020s). The immunoSEQ hsTCRB v3.0 assay was used at survey level resolution to sequence the TRB variable region. TCRdb holds this immuneACCESS table with in-frame rearrangements only. Some clones are missing; in checked studies, unresolved V genes explain under half, and the rest has no known cause. The sample table lists about 20,000 clones, approximately 81% of them with a count of one. Jointly, the top ten make up roughly a tenth of the sample. The material was unsorted PBMCs, obtained less than 2.5 years after starting antiretroviral therapy. These receptors were obtained from a man aged 35-49 years with HIV.

Of note for this clone: One junction end does not reproduce the germline sequence, and a read error may be involved. This chain connects TRBV2 to TRBJ1-2; D is possibly TRBD1 (5 bases). This CDR3 contains 11 residues. CDR1 SNHLY and CDR2 FYNNEI come from the germline V gene. CDR3 sequence: CASSVLNRIDF. For the CDR3, the DNA is TGTGCCAGCAGTGTTCTGAACAGGATCGACTTC.

The chain has TRBV7-8 and TRBJ2-7, with 9 bases lining up with TRBD1. Germline values: CDR1 SGHVS, CDR2 FQNEAQ. V was clipped by 1 base and J by 12 bases; unmatched bases: 4. The CDR3 contains 12 residues. Here the CDR3 reads CASSLDRGPLYF. DNA of the CDR3: TGTGCCAGCAGCTTAGACAGGGGGCCACTGTACTTC.

The V and J genes are TRBV6-4 and TRBJ2-1; possibly TRBD1 or TRBD2 for D (7 bases each). Trimming stripped 0 bases from V and 14 bases from J, with 14 bases between. CDR3 length: 13 amino acids. Germline V lookup: CDR1 MRHNA, CDR2 SNTAGT. CDR3 nucleotides: TGTGCCAGCAGTGACTCGGGGGGGACAGTAAAGTTCTTC. Translating gives CASSDSGGTVKFF.

The V gene is TRBV7-2, the J gene TRBJ2-7; maybe TRBD2 (6 bases). V dropped 5 bases and J dropped 2 bases, with 7 bases sitting between them. Germline V CDR1 and CDR2: SGHTA, FQGNSA. There are 12 residues in the CDR3. CDR3 in DNA: TGTGCCAGCAGCCGGACTACCTACGAGCAGTACTTC. Encoded protein: CASSRTTYEQYF.

V and J are TRBV7-8 and TRBJ1-2, with D uncertain. CDR3 length: 13 residues. CDR1 is SGHVS, CDR2 FQNEAQ, per germline. The germline V and J ends were trimmed by 9 bases and 0 bases, with 11 bases remaining between them. The CDR3 loop is CASQGKANYGYTF. In nucleotides, the CDR3 is TGTGCCAGTCAAGGGAAAGCTAACTATGGCTACACCTTC. Using reference TRBV7-8 and TRBJ1-2 for the parts outside the CDR3, the full variable domain is GAGVSQSPRYKVAKRGQDVALRCDPISGHVSLFWYQQALGQGPEFLTYFQNEAQLDKSGLPSDRFFAERPEGSVSTLKIQRTQQEDSAVYLCASQGKANYGYTFGSGTRLTVV.

V and J are TRBV11-2 and TRBJ1-4; 10 bases are shared with TRBD1. Germline V gene lookup returns CDR1 SGHAT and CDR2 FQNNGV. The V gene end was trimmed by 4 bases and the J gene end by 7 bases; junction bases not matched to a gene: 3. This CDR3 is built from 14 residues. CDR3 protein: CASSWGQGPEKLFF. For the CDR3, the DNA is TGTGCCAGCAGCTGGGGACAGGGGCCTGAAAAACTGTTTTTT.

The J gene is TRBJ2-2, the V gene TRBV4-2; 8 nucleotides align to TRBD1. The CDR3 has 15 amino acids. CDR1 is LGHNA, CDR2 YNFKEQ, per germline. V was clipped by 3 bases and J by 6 bases; unmatched bases: 6. CDR3 coding DNA: TGTGCCAGCAGCCAGGGCCAGGGGGCGGCCGGGGAGCTGTTTTTT. Its translation is CASSQGQGAAGELFF.

This clone occurred once. No DNA is shown, since the ends of the CDR3 on it are uncertain; the CDR3 is the one TCRdb lists. The chain joins TRBV7-3 to TRBJ2-7; the listed D gene, TRBD1, was not tested against the DNA. Germline V CDR1 and CDR2: SGHTA, FQGTGA. The CDR3 totals 11 residues, both ends included. The CDR3: CASSVAQGSNF.

This clone came up a few times. The chain links TRBV18 to TRBJ1-2; D not certain. The CDR3 is 16 amino acids. Germline V gene sequence: CDR1 KGHSH, CDR2 LQKENI. V was clipped by 1 base and J by 7 bases, with 19 bases between them. The CDR3 region has the DNA TGTGCCAGCTCACCACGGCGCGGCCAGGAAGCGCGTGGCTACACCTTC. It translates to CASSPRRGQEARGYTF.

CDR3 protein: CASSRWGGSETQYF. DNA for the CDR3: TGTGCCAGCAGCCGTTGGGGGGGGTCGGAGACCCAGTACTTC. The chain employs TRBV27 and TRBJ2-5; 7 bases line up with TRBD2. CDR3 size: 14 residues. The V segment lost 6 bases and the J segment 5 bases; nucleotides outside the gene matches: 9. From germline, CDR1 is MNHEY and CDR2 SMNVEV (reference sequence).

The J gene is TRBJ2-5, the V gene TRBV19, with a weak D call TRBD1 (5 bases). CDR3 length: 16 amino acids. In germline, CDR1 is LNHDA, CDR2 SQIVND (reference sequence). Trimming pared 5 bases from V and 5 bases from J, leaving 21 bases between. The CDR3 DNA sequence: TGTGCCAGTAGTCGACAAATAATTATGACAGCGGAGACCCAGTACTTC. Amino acids: CASSRQIIMTAETQYF. Using reference TRBV19 and TRBJ2-5 for the parts outside the CDR3, the full variable domain is DGGITQSPKYLFRKEGQNVTLSCEQNLNHDAMYWYRQDPGQGLRLIYYSQIVNDFQKGDIAEGYSVSREKKESFPLTVTSAQKNPTAFYLCASSRQIIMTAETQYFGPGTRLLVL.

The gene calls are TRBV21-1 and TRBJ2-7. TRBV21-1 has pseudogene status. The CDR3 is 16 amino acids. CDR3 in amino acids: CASSPPDLLGTYEQYF. As DNA, the CDR3 is TGTGCCAGCAGCCCTCCCGACCTCTTGGGGACCTACGAGCAGTACTTC.

This chain uses TRBV5-5 with TRBJ2-7, with D unclear. The germline CDR1 and CDR2 sequences are SGHKS and YYEKEE (reference sequence). Deletions cut 0 bases from V and 2 bases from J, with 9 bases between. The CDR3 consists of 14 residues. This CDR3 is CASSLEGSPYEQYF. The DNA for the CDR3 is TGTGCCAGCAGCTTGGAGGGAAGCCCCTACGAGCAGTACTTC.

The chain has TRBV7-5 and TRBJ1-1. TRBV7-5 is reported as a pseudogene. The CDR3 loop spans 13 amino acids. The CDR3 loop is CVRSFHPTCGAFF. DNA of the CDR3: TGTGTCAGAAGCTTCCACCCAACCTGTGGGGCTTTCTTT.

This clone was seen a single time. The V gene is TRBV4-1, the J gene TRBJ2-1; the D gene is possibly TRBD2 (6 bases). Between the trimmed V and J ends, which lost 0 bases and 8 bases, there was a span of 17 bases. Germline V gene lookup returns CDR1 MGHRA and CDR2 YSYEKL. This CDR3 comprises 16 residues. In DNA, the CDR3 is TGCGCCAGCAGCCAAGAATCACCGCTAGCGTCCCATGAGCAGTTCTTC. It yields the protein CASSQESPLASHEQFF.

As concerns this clone: This CDR3 is missing its conserved last phenylalanine or tryptophan, likely due to a read error. Because the CDR3's place on the DNA is in doubt, the DNA is left out and the CDR3 is given as listed by TCRdb. The chain has TRBV5-1 and TRBJ2-3; the table calls TRBD1, which could not be checked here. Per germline, CDR1 SGHRS and CDR2 YFSETQ. Counting both end residues, the CDR3 totals 9 amino acids. The CDR3 sequence is CASSLLGKG.

The chain uses TRBV2 and TRBJ1-4, with TRBD1 as a possible D gene (5 bases). The germline CDR1 and CDR2 sequences are SNHLY and FYNNEI. V was pared by 7 bases and J by 11 bases, with 26 bases between. CDR3 size: 16 residues. The CDR3 region is CASNPLGQGQRGKLFF. CDR3 coding DNA: TGTGCCAGCAACCCCCTGGGGCAGGGTCAAAGGGGCAAACTGTTTTTT.